This TCR beta chain appears in the sequencing data of a study of low-dose radiotherapy and immunotherapy resistance in tumors. Time point specified: before trial treatment. Germline assignment: CDR1 SQVTM and CDR2 ANQGSEA. There are 14 residues in the CDR3. The trim removed 4 bases at V and 1 base at J, leaving 5 bases unmatched. At least ten counts were recorded for this clonotype. Alpha- and beta-chain coverage of first-strand cDNA came from TRAV- and TRBV-specific primers. A roughly 20-cycle PCR with a constant-region primer and V-primer adapter amplified TCRs. Each CDR3 protein is one row after TCRdb ran MiXCR on the reads. The repertoire holds tens of thousands of distinct CDR3 sequences, with roughly a sixth as singletons.

The source material was PBMCs, sampled before treatment. This TCR derives from a male donor with prostate cancer. This chain joins TRBV29-1 and TRBJ2-5; 8 bases fit TRBD2. CDR3 sequence: CSVAEAGAQETQYF. The CDR3 DNA is TGCAGCGTTGCGGAAGCGGGGGCCCAAGAGACCCAGTACTTC.